These T cell receptor beta chains were read from a single sample in a study of cytomegalovirus exposure and HLA in healthy donors. Sequenced by immunoSEQ multiplex PCR; TCRdb stores in-frame clones only, minus some. In the table there are 150,000 to 200,000 clones, about four fifths of which are singletons. Material for sequencing was PBMCs. The receptors come from a young man in good health and CMV-seropositive. Both conserved end residues are part of each CDR3. The D gene is left open where the match is weak. Size is stated for part of the rows, as once, few or many counts, or as a class when the clone is expanded.

abundance | j_gene | v_gene | d_gene | CDR3nt | CDR3aa
once | TRBJ1-2 | TRBV13 | TRBD1 | TGTGCCAGCAGCTTAGAGGGGTTCGGCGGGACAGGGGGCATGGAATATGGCTACACCTTC | CASSLEGFGGTGGMEYGYTF
- | TRBJ2-7 | TRBV7-8 | - | TGTGCCAGCAGCCCACCGAACAACGAGCAGTACTTC | CASSPPNNEQYF
few | TRBJ1-1 | TRBV7-9 | - | TGTGCCAGCAGCTTAGCGTCAGGGGAAAACACTGAAGCTTTCTTT | CASSLASGENTEAFF
- | TRBJ1-6 | TRBV9 | TRBD1 | TGTGCCAGCAGCGTCCAACAGGGGGACTATAATTCACCCCTCCACTTT | CASSVQQGDYNSPLHF
- | TRBJ1-2 | TRBV6-1 | TRBD1 | TGTGCCAGCAGTCCGGGACAGGGCCTTGGCTACACCTTC | CASSPGQGLGYTF
few | TRBJ2-2 | TRBV4-2 | - | TGTGCCAGCAGCCAAGACGGCCAGGGCGACACCGGGGAGCTGTTTTTT | CASSQDGQGDTGELFF
- | TRBJ2-5 | TRBV5-1 | - | TGCGCCAGCAGCTTGGTAGCACAAAAAGAGACCCAGTACTTC | CASSLVAQKETQYF
- | TRBJ1-3 | TRBV5-1 | - | TGCGCCAGCAGCTTGGCTAGCTTCGACTCTGGAAACACCATATATTTT | CASSLASFDSGNTIYF
- | TRBJ1-1 | TRBV19 | - | TGTGCCAGTAGTATACCGTTCGCAGGGAACACTGAAGCTTTCTTT | CASSIPFAGNTEAFF
- | TRBJ1-6 | TRBV9 | TRBD1 | TGTGCCAGCAGCGTAGCTGCAGGGGGCAATTCACCCCTCCACTTT | CASSVAAGGNSPLHF
few | TRBJ1-1 | TRBV5-4 | - | TGTGCCAGCAGATCAGACTGGGGGGACACTGAAGCTTTCTTT | CASRSDWGDTEAFF
- | TRBJ2-3 | TRBV19 | TRBD2 | TGTGCCAGTGGGACTAGCGGGGGGGATACGCAGTATTTT | CASGTSGGDTQYF
few | TRBJ2-7 | TRBV5-6 | - | TGTGCCAGCAGCTTGGCATCAGGGATGGTCGCCTACGAGCAGTACTTC | CASSLASGMVAYEQYF
- | TRBJ1-5 | TRBV9 | - | TGTGCCAGCAGCCAAGGGGGTGACAATCAGCCCCAGCATTTT | CASSQGGDNQPQHF
few | TRBJ1-2 | TRBV6-4 | TRBD1 | TGTGCCAGCAGTGACACTGACAGGGGAGGGACCTATGGCTACACCTTC | CASSDTDRGGTYGYTF
- | TRBJ2-7 | TRBV30 | - | TGTGCCTGGGGAACAGGGTTCGGCGAGCAGTACTTC | CAWGTGFGEQYF
few | TRBJ2-2 | TRBV7-2 | - | TGTGCCAGCAGCTTAGATCGCGGGCCAACCGGGGAGCTGTTTTTT | CASSLDRGPTGELFF
- | TRBJ1-6 | TRBV6-1 | TRBD1 | TGTGCCAGCAGTGAAGTTGGACAGGGGGACTACTATAATTCACCCCTCCACTTT | CASSEVGQGDYYNSPLHF
- | TRBJ2-7 | TRBV6-5 | - | TGTGCCAGCAGTTATTACGGAGGCCGGGGGGAGCAGTACTTC | CASSYYGGRGEQYF
- | TRBJ2-7 | TRBV5-4 | TRBD2 | TGTGCCAGCAGTTTCAGCGGGAGTCTCGGCGAGCAGTACTTC | CASSFSGSLGEQYF
- | TRBJ2-1 | TRBV5-6 | - | TGTGCCAGCAGCTTAGGTGGGACACCCTATGAGCAGTTCTTC | CASSLGGTPYEQFF
- | TRBJ1-3 | TRBV7-9 | - | TGTGCCAGCAGCTTAGCGCGTCGGGGGTCCGGAAACACCATATATTTT | CASSLARRGSGNTIYF
- | TRBJ2-5 | TRBV2 | - | TGTGCCAGCAGGGCCAACCCCTTGTCCCAAGAGACCCAGTACTTC | CASRANPLSQETQYF
once | TRBJ2-5 | TRBV5-1 | - | TGCGCCAGCACCCAGGGGTATGGGAGAGGGACCCAGTACTTC | CASTQGYGRGTQYF
- | TRBJ2-1 | TRBV5-1 | TRBD2 | TGCGCCAGCAGCTTGGCACTAGCGAATGAGCAGTTCTTC | CASSLALANEQFF
- | TRBJ1-1 | TRBV5-1 | TRBD1 | TGCGCCAGCAGCTTGGGGGCCTACAGGGGGCAGACTGAAGCTTTCTTT | CASSLGAYRGQTEAFF
- | TRBJ2-4 | TRBV7-9 | - | TGTTCCAGCAGCCCCGGGTCGCTAGCCAAAAACATTCAGTACTTC | CSSSPGSLAKNIQYF
- | TRBJ2-3 | TRBV7-8 | TRBD2 | TGTGCCAGCAGCTCCGCCAGCGGGGCTTCCACAGATACGCAGTATTTT | CASSSASGASTDTQYF
- | TRBJ2-7 | TRBV15 | TRBD1 | TGTGCCACCAGCAGAGGCCGACAGGGATCCTACGAGCAGTACTTC | CATSRGRQGSYEQYF
- | TRBJ1-5 | TRBV19 | TRBD1 | TGTGCCAGTAGTATCACAGGGGGCCGCCAGCCCCAGCATTTT | CASSITGGRQPQHF
- | TRBJ2-5 | TRBV5-4 | TRBD1 | TGTGCCAGCAGCCTGACAGGGGAAGAGACCCAGTACTTC | CASSLTGEETQYF
- | TRBJ2-2 | TRBV30 | - | TGTGCCTGGAGTTTGCACCCTAGTAGCGGGGAGCTGTTTTTT | CAWSLHPSSGELFF
few | TRBJ2-3 | TRBV23-1 | TRBD1 | TGCGCCAGCAGACCCTCTCGCCGCTACGCTCGCGGGACAGGAGCTAGCACAGATACGCAGTATTTT | CASRPSRRYARGTGASTDTQYF
- | TRBJ1-1 | TRBV19 | - | TGTGCCACCCATCGGGGGAGCGCTGGGGAAGTAGCTTTCTTT | CATHRGSAGEVAFF
- | TRBJ2-3 | TRBV6-5 | TRBD2 | TGTGCCAGCAGGCGGGGGGGCTGGGATACGCAGTATTTT | CASRRGGWDTQYF
- | TRBJ2-7 | TRBV7-2 | - | TGTGCCAGCTCCCAAGTGGGGCAGGGCGACGAGCAGTACTTC | CASSQVGQGDEQYF
- | TRBJ2-7 | TRBV6-5 | - | TGTGCCAGCAGTTCGGTTTACGAGCAGTACTTC | CASSSVYEQYF
few | TRBJ2-3 | TRBV2 | TRBD2 | TGTGCCAGCAGTGAGCTAGCGGGGAGCACAGATACGCAGTATTTT | CASSELAGSTDTQYF
once | TRBJ2-7 | TRBV5-5 | TRBD1 | TGTGCCAGCAGACCCTCCGGGACAGGCTACGAGCAGTACTTC | CASRPSGTGYEQYF
- | TRBJ1-1 | TRBV19 | - | TGTGCCAGTAGTCCCCTTGGACAGAACACTGAAGCTTTCTTT | CASSPLGQNTEAFF
- | TRBJ1-1 | TRBV13 | - | TGTGCCAGCAGCTCGGGACTTCCGGCAGCATCTGAAGCTTTCTTT | CASSSGLPAASEAFF
- | TRBJ2-7 | TRBV6-6 | TRBD1 | TGTGCCAGCAGTTACCCGGACAGGGGTACCTACGAGCAGTACTTC | CASSYPDRGTYEQYF
once | TRBJ2-1 | TRBV19 | TRBD2 | TGTGCCAGTAGTACCGGGACTAGCGGGAGTAATGAGCAGTTCTTC | CASSTGTSGSNEQFF
- | TRBJ2-7 | TRBV6-1 | - | TGTGCCAGCAGTGAAGCTACCGGGATCGGCGAGCAGTACTTC | CASSEATGIGEQYF
few | TRBJ1-2 | TRBV6-5 | - | TGTGCCAGCAGTCTGGGAGGGGGAGGCTACACCTTC | CASSLGGGGYTF